One sample yielded the 6 T cell receptor beta chains listed below, sequenced in a study of human T cells and chemical hapten exposure. Specified time point: patch test 3, about 24 weeks after DPC sensitization. Documented treatment: therapeutic diphenylcyclopropenone sensitization with weekly scalp DPC. MiXCR, run by TCRdb on the RACE reads, gives a single entry per CDR3 protein. The profile shows some 170,000 distinct CDR3 sequences, 28% of them singletons. The source material was whole blood, sampled in connection with sensitization to the hapten diphenylcyclopropenone (DPC). These receptors all stem from a woman between 18 and 29 years old with alopecia areata. Some clones in this sample may be carry-over from other donors' samples.

The CDR3 loop is CASSQGVLYEQYF. DNA of the CDR3: TGTGCCAGCAGCCAGGGTGTGCTGTACGAGCAGTACTTC. This chain connects TRBV2 to TRBJ2-7; tentative D call: TRBD1 (5 bases). Between the trimmed V and J ends, which lost 6 bases and 4 bases, there was a span of 13 bases. The CDR3 is 13 amino acids. Germline lookup yields CDR1 SNHLY and CDR2 FYNNEI.

This clonotype was counted between two and nine times. V is TRBV7-2 and J is TRBJ2-5; D not certain. Germline V CDR1 and CDR2: SGHTA, FQGNSA. The CDR3 consists of 14 residues. Trimming removed 1 base from V and 1 base from J, with 7 bases in between. CDR3 nucleotide sequence: TGTGCCAGCAGCTTAGGCCGGGCCCAAGAGACCCAGTACTTC. It specifies CASSLGRAQETQYF.

This clonotype has a handful of counts. The chain has TRBV12-3 or TRBV12-4 and TRBJ1-5; D is unresolved. Deletions cut 5 bases from V and 5 bases from J, with 13 bases between. This CDR3 is built from 14 residues. For the CDR3, the DNA is TGTGCCAGCAGTCCCGGTCAAGCCCATCAGCCCCAGCATTTT. This gives the protein CASSPGQAHQPQHF.

The chain links TRBV29-1 to TRBJ1-4; the match to TRBD1 covers 9 bases. This CDR3 spans 13 amino acids. CDR1 and CDR2 (germline): SQVTM, ANQGSEA. V shed 4 bases, J shed 8 bases, and the junction held 5 bases outside the gene matches. The CDR3 DNA reads TGCAGCGTTGGGGACAGGGCCGGGGAAAAACTGTTTTTT. Encoded protein: CSVGDRAGEKLFF.

The chain joins TRBV10-3 to TRBJ2-7, with 7 bases fitting TRBD2. Germline V CDR1 and CDR2: ENHRY, SYGVKD. V lost 3 bases to trimming and J lost 2 bases; unmatched junction nucleotides: 7. CDR3 length equals 15 residues. CDR3 sequence reads: CAISDLLAEAYEQYF. CDR3 nucleotide sequence: TGTGCCATCAGTGATCTCCTAGCGGAAGCCTACGAGCAGTACTTC.

This clonotype has just a few counts. J is TRBJ1-2 and V is TRBV11-2, with D perhaps TRBD1 (5 bases). CDR1 and CDR2 from the germline V gene are SGHAT and FQNNGV. This CDR3 region has 15 residues. Trimming pared 5 bases from V and 1 base from J, leaving 14 bases between. The CDR3 sequence: CASSTQTGGNYGYTF. In nucleotides, the CDR3 is TGTGCCAGCAGCACACAAACGGGGGGTAACTATGGCTACACCTTC.